This T cell receptor beta chain was sequenced during a study of T cells in localized non-small cell lung cancer. Repertoires were generated with immunoSEQ multiplex PCR, while TCRdb's copy carries only in-frame clones and drops some. The sample shows about 74,000 clones, about 81% of them seen only once. The V gene end was trimmed by 5 bases and the J gene end by 5 bases; junction bases not matched to a gene: 11. CDR1 and CDR2 (germline): SSHAT, FNYEAQ (reference sequence). The CDR3 runs to 16 residues. The sequence came from an older female donor with stage I lung adenocarcinoma. Material: peripheral blood, obtained before any cancer treatment. The chain couples TRBV7-7 to TRBJ2-5; 10 bases map to TRBD2. CDR3 sequence: CASSRSTSGIGETQYF. The CDR3 DNA is TGTGCCAGCAGCAGAAGTACTAGCGGGATAGGGGAGACCCAGTACTTC.